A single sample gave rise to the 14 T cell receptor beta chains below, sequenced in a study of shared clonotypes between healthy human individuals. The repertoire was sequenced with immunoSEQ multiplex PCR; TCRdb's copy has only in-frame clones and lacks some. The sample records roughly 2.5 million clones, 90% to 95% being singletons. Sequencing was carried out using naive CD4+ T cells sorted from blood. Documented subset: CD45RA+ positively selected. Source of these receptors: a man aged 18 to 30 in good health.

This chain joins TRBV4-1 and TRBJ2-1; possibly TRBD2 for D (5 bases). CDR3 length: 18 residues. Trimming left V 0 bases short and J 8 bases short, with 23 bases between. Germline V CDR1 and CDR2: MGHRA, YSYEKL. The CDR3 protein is CASSQDFSSGGPFDEQFF. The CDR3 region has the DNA TGCGCCAGCAGCCAAGATTTTAGCTCGGGCGGGCCCTTCGATGAGCAGTTCTTC.

This chain's CDR3 is CASSGIQGTIYNSPLHF. DNA of the CDR3: TGTGCCAGCAGTGGTATACAGGGTACAATCTATAATTCACCCCTCCACTTT. The chain has TRBV27 and TRBJ1-6, with D maybe TRBD1 (6 bases). The CDR3 runs 17 residues. Trimming took 5 bases from V and 3 from J, leaving 17 bases between them. In germline, CDR1 is MNHEY, CDR2 SMNVEV (reference sequence).

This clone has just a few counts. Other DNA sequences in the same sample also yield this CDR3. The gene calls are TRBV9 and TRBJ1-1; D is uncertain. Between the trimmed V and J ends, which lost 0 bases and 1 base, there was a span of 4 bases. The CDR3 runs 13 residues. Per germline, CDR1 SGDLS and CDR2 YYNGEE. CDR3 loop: CASSVVANTEAFF. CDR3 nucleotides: TGTGCCAGCAGCGTAGTGGCGAACACTGAAGCTTTCTTT.

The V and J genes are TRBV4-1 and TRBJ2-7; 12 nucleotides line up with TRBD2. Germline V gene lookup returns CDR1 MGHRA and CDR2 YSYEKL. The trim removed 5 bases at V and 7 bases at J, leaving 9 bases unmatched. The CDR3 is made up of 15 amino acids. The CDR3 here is CASSGRLAGVWEQYF. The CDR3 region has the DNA TGCGCCAGCAGCGGCAGACTAGCGGGAGTCTGGGAGCAGTACTTC.

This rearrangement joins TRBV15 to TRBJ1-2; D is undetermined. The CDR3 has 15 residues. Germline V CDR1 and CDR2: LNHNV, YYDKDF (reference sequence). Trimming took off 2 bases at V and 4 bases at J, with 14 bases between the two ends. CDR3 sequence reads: CATSRIWASGYGYTF. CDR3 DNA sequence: TGTGCCACCAGCAGAATATGGGCGAGTGGCTATGGCTACACCTTC.

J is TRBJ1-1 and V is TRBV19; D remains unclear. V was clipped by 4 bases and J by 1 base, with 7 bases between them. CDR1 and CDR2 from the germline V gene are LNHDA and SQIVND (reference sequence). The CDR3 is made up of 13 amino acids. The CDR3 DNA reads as TGTGCCAGTAGTACCGGTAGGAACACTGAAGCTTTCTTT. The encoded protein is CASSTGRNTEAFF. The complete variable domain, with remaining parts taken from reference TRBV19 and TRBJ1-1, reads DGGITQSPKYLFRKEGQNVTLSCEQNLNHDAMYWYRQDPGQGLRLIYYSQIVNDFQKGDIAEGYSVSREKKESFPLTVTSAQKNPTAFYLCASSTGRNTEAFFGQGTRLTVV.

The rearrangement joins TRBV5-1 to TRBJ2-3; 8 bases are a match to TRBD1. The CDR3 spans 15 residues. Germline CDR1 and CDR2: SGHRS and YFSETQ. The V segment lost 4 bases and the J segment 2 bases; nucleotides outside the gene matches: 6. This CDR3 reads CASSPQGGPTDTQYF. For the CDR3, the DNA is TGCGCCAGCAGCCCACAGGGGGGCCCCACAGATACGCAGTATTTT. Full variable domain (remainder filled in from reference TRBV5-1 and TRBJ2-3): KAGVTQTPRYLIKTRGQQVTLSCSPISGHRSVSWYQQTPGQGLQFLFEYFSETQRNKGNFPGRFSGRQFSNSRSEMNVSTLELGDSALYLCASSPQGGPTDTQYFGPGTRLTVL.

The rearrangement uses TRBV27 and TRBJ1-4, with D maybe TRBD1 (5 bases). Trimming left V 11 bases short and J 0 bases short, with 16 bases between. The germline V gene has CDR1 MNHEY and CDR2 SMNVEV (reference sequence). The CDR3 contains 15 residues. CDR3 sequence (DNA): TGTGCCCCAAGGAGGGGACCTACAACTAATGAAAAACTGTTTTTT. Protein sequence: CAPRRGPTTNEKLFF.

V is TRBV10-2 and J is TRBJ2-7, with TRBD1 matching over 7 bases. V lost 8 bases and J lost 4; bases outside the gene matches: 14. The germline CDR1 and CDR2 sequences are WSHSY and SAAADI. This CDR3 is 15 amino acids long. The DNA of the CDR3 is TGCGCCAGCTCCCCCCAAGGGGCAGGGGGTTACGAGCAGTACTTC. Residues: CASSPQGAGGYEQYF.

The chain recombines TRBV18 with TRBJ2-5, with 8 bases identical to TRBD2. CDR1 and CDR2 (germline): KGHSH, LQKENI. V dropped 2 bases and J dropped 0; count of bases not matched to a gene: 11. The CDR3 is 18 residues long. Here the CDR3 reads CASSPVRTSGGNQETQYF. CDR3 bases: TGTGCCAGCTCACCAGTTCGGACGAGCGGGGGAAACCAAGAGACCCAGTACTTC.

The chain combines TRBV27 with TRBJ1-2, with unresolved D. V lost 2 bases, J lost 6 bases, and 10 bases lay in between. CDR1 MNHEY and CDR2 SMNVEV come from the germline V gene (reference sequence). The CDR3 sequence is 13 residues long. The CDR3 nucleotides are TGTGCCAGCAGTTTAAATAAAATCGATGGCTACACCTTC. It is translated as CASSLNKIDGYTF.

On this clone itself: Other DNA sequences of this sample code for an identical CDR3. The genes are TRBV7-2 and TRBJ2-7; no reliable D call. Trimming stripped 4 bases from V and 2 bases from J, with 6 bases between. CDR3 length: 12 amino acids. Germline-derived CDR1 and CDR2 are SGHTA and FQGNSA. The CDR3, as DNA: TGTGCCAGCAGCTCTTCCCCCTACGAGCAGTACTTC. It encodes CASSSSPYEQYF.

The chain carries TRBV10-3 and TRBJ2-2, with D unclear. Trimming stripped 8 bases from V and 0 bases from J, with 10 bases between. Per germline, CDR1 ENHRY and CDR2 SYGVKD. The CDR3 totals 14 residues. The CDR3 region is CAIAPLANTGELFF. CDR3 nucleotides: TGTGCCATCGCCCCTCTAGCGAACACCGGGGAGCTGTTTTTT.

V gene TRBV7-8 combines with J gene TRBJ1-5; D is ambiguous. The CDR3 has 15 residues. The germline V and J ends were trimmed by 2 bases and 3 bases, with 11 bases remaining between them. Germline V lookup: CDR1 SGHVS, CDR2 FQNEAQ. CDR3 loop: CASSLLGRDNQPQHF. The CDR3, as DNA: TGTGCCAGCAGCTTACTTGGACGAGACAATCAGCCCCAGCATTTT.